Listed here are 28 T cell receptor beta chains from one sample, sequenced in a study of blood T cell repertoires in COVID-19. Some clones are missing from TCRdb's copy, which holds only in-frame ones; the method was immunoSEQ multiplex PCR. This table has 65,000 to 90,000 clones, over 75% appearing once. Sequences were obtained from peripheral blood. The receptors stem from a woman between 18 and 29 years old with acute or convalescent COVID-19.

V and J are TRBV2 and TRBJ2-1; 12 nucleotides agree with TRBD2. The CDR3 contains 15 residues. V trimming: 5 bases; J trimming: 7 bases; junction bases outside the gene matches: 6. Germline V lookup: CDR1 SNHLY, CDR2 FYNNEI. The CDR3 DNA follows: TGTGCCAGCAGTTCCGGGACTAGCGGGCCGAATGAGCAGTTCTTC. Translating gives CASSSGTSGPNEQFF.

This clone has only one observation. CDR3 sequence reads: CASSLVAGALHGYTF. The DNA of the CDR3 is TGCGCCAGCAGCTTGGTGGCAGGGGCGTTGCATGGCTACACCTTC. The chain uses TRBV5-1 and TRBJ1-2, with D perhaps matching TRBD1 (6 bases). CDR1 is SGHRS and CDR2 is YFSETQ in the germline V gene. The CDR3 contains 15 residues. The germline V and J ends were trimmed by 0 bases and 6 bases, with 15 bases remaining between them. The whole variable domain, filled in from reference TRBV5-1 and TRBJ1-2, reads KAGVTQTPRYLIKTRGQQVTLSCSPISGHRSVSWYQQTPGQGLQFLFEYFSETQRNKGNFPGRFSGRQFSNSRSEMNVSTLELGDSALYLCASSLVAGALHGYTFGSGTRLTVV.

The chain uses TRBV6-2 or TRBV6-3 and TRBJ2-1, with 9 bases aligning to TRBD2. Germline values: CDR1 MNHEY, CDR2 SVGEGT. The CDR3 is 16 amino acids. V was pared by 5 bases and J by 0 bases, with 5 bases of the junction left unmatched. This CDR3 reads CASSQTSGGSYNEQFF. CDR3 coding DNA: TGTGCCAGCAGTCAGACTAGCGGAGGCTCCTACAATGAGCAGTTCTTC.

This chain links TRBV5-1 with TRBJ2-5; 10 bases agree with TRBD1. V trimming: 5 bases; J trimming: 0 bases; junction bases outside the gene matches: 4. The CDR3 has 15 amino acids. Germline values: CDR1 SGHRS, CDR2 YFSETQ. The CDR3 here is CASRWDRGHQETQYF. CDR3 nucleotides: TGCGCCAGCAGATGGGACAGGGGACACCAAGAGACCCAGTACTTC.

V is TRBV6-6 and J is TRBJ1-2; no firm D call. Trimming removed 10 bases from V and 4 bases from J, with 16 bases in between. The V gene's germline CDR1 is MNHNY and CDR2 SVGAGI (reference sequence). This CDR3 is built from 13 residues. In nucleotides, the CDR3 is TGTGCCACCTCCCCCCCAGGTGGCTATGGCTACACCTTC. Its translation: CATSPPGGYGYTF.

Only one count was recorded for this clone. The chain carries TRBV29-1 and TRBJ1-1; D gene unclear. Trimming stripped 2 bases from V and 5 bases from J, with 9 bases between. The CDR3 totals 12 residues. The germline gives CDR1 SQVTM, CDR2 ANQGSEA. This chain's CDR3 is CSVEQAQTEAFF. The CDR3 DNA reads TGCAGCGTTGAACAGGCTCAAACTGAAGCTTTCTTT.

The chain has TRBV9 and TRBJ1-2; D is unclear. Germline lookup yields CDR1 SGDLS and CDR2 YYNGEE. Between the trimmed V and J ends, which lost 7 bases and 0 bases, there was a span of 25 bases. The CDR3 is 18 amino acids. The DNA for the CDR3 is TGTGCCAGCCTTAAGTCGGGATCATCGGGCCAAGCTAACTATGGCTACACCTTC. Encoded protein: CASLKSGSSGQANYGYTF.

The V and J genes are TRBV7-9 and TRBJ1-2, with a weak D call TRBD1 (6 bases). Germline V gene data show CDR1 as SEHNR and CDR2 as FQNEAQ (reference sequence). The CDR3 extends over 15 amino acids. V lost 5 bases and J 3 bases, leaving 16 bases between the germline ends. The CDR3 region is CASSTQEQGHYGYTF. The CDR3 DNA reads as TGTGCCAGCAGCACGCAGGAACAGGGTCACTATGGCTACACCTTC. The variable domain in full, with the rest retrieved from reference TRBV7-9 and TRBJ1-2, is DTGVSQNPRHKITKRGQNVTFRCDPISEHNRLYWYRQTLGQGPEFLTYFQNEAQLEKSRLLSDRFSAERPKGSFSTLEIQRTEQGDSAMYLCASSTQEQGHYGYTFGSGTRLTVV.

The chain links TRBV5-6 to TRBJ1-1; D is ambiguous. The V gene's germline CDR1 is SGHDT and CDR2 YYEEEE. The length of the CDR3 is 13 residues. The V end was cut by 3 bases, the J end by 0 bases, with 6 bases between. The CDR3 here is CASSSLLNTEAFF. Here the CDR3 DNA reads TGTGCCAGCAGCTCCCTATTGAACACTGAAGCTTTCTTT.

The chain uses TRBV7-2 and TRBJ2-3, with 11 bases aligning to TRBD2. V lost 4 bases, J lost 0 bases, and 9 bases stayed unmatched. The CDR3 covers 18 residues. Germline CDR1 reads SGHTA; CDR2 reads FQGNSA. In DNA form, the CDR3 reads TGTGCCAGCAGCTCCACCTATAGCGGGGGGGTTAGCACAGATACGCAGTATTTT. Translation gives CASSSTYSGGVSTDTQYF. Filled out from reference TRBV7-2 and TRBJ2-3, the complete variable domain reads GAGVSQSPSNKVTEKGKDVELRCDPISGHTALYWYRQSLGQGLEFLIYFQGNSAPDKSGLPSDRFSAERTGGSVSTLTIQRTQQEDSAVYLCASSSTYSGGVSTDTQYFGPGTRLTVL.

This chain uses TRBV2 with TRBJ1-6; a possible D gene is TRBD1 (6 bases). V gave up 6 bases and J gave up 7 bases, with 13 bases separating them. The CDR3 contains 14 residues. Germline V gene data show CDR1 as SNHLY and CDR2 as FYNNEI. This CDR3 is CASRETGSNSPLHF. In nucleotides, the CDR3 is TGTGCCAGCAGGGAGACAGGTTCAAATTCACCCCTCCACTTT.

The chain recombines TRBV4-1 with TRBJ1-1; 7 bases match TRBD1. The CDR3 length is 16 residues. CDR1 MGHRA and CDR2 YSYEKL come from the germline V gene. V shed 4 bases, J shed 2 bases, and the junction held 10 bases outside the gene matches. The CDR3 here is CASSPPGQRSNTEAFF. The CDR3 DNA is TGCGCCAGCAGCCCCCCGGGACAGCGAAGTAACACTGAAGCTTTCTTT.

This chain connects TRBV5-4 to TRBJ2-1; TRBD2 might be the D (5 bases). Trimming removed 2 bases from V and 8 bases from J, with 20 bases in between. The length of the CDR3 is 16 residues. CDR1 is SGHNT, CDR2 YYREEE, per germline (reference sequence). The CDR3 DNA reads as TGTGCCAGCAGCTTCAATCGGCTCGGAGGTTGGGATGAGCAGTTCTTC. This codes for CASSFNRLGGWDEQFF.

This clone was recorded a few times. This chain joins TRBV2 and TRBJ2-3; 7 nucleotides match TRBD2. Germline CDR1 reads SNHLY; CDR2 reads FYNNEI. The junction had 6 bases not matched to a gene; V was cut back by 6 bases and J by 3 bases. This CDR3 region has 14 residues. Here the CDR3 DNA reads TGTGCCAGCAGAGGACTAGTTATGACAGATACGCAGTATTTT. Amino acid sequence: CASRGLVMTDTQYF. The complete variable domain, with remaining parts taken from reference TRBV2 and TRBJ2-3, reads EPEVTQTPSHQVTQMGQEVILRCVPISNHLYFYWYRQILGQKVEFLVSFYNNEISEKSEIFDDQFSVERPDGSNFTLKIRSTKLEDSAMYFCASRGLVMTDTQYFGPGTRLTVL.

This clone was counted between two and nine times. The genes are TRBV5-6 and TRBJ1-6, with 7 bases that match TRBD1. Looked up from germline, CDR1 is SGHDT and CDR2 is YYEEEE. The CDR3 has 15 amino acids. V was clipped by 3 bases and J by 4 bases; unmatched bases: 4. CDR3 loop: CASSWNRGYNSPLHF. The CDR3 DNA follows: TGTGCCAGCAGCTGGAACAGGGGATATAATTCACCCCTCCACTTT. Full variable domain (missing parts from reference TRBV5-6 and TRBJ1-6): DAGVTQSPTHLIKTRGQQVTLRCSPKSGHDTVSWYQQALGQGPQFIFQYYEEEERQRGNFPDRFSGHQFPNYSSELNVNALLLGDSALYLCASSWNRGYNSPLHFGNGTRLTVT.

The chain recombines TRBV21-1 with TRBJ1-1. TRBV21-1 counts as a pseudogene. This CDR3 is 10 amino acids long. The DNA of the CDR3 is TGTGCCAGCAGCCACGGGGGAGCTTTCTTT. This translates into CASSHGGAFF.

This chain uses TRBV6-5 with TRBJ1-1; the D gene is possibly TRBD1 (5 bases). Germline V lookup: CDR1 MNHEY, CDR2 SVGAGI. This CDR3 is 13 amino acids long. V was pared by 5 bases and J by 10 bases, with 17 bases between. CDR3 residues: CASSMNGQGSAFF. Here the CDR3 DNA reads TGTGCCAGCAGTATGAATGGGCAGGGCTCAGCTTTCTTT.

In its sample, this clone was seen a few times. The chain couples TRBV30 to TRBJ2-3; 13 bases fit TRBD2. V gave up 7 bases and J gave up 4 bases; unmatched junction bases: 5. Germline V gene sequence: CDR1 GTSNPN, CDR2 SVGIG (reference sequence). This CDR3 region has 14 residues. DNA of the CDR3: TGTGCCTATAAACTAGCGGGAGGGTCAGATACGCAGTATTTT. It codes for CAYKLAGGSDTQYF.

The chain carries TRBV19 and TRBJ2-1; 11 nucleotides match TRBD2. The germline gives CDR1 LNHDA, CDR2 SQIVND (reference sequence). The CDR3 length is 15 residues. After removal of 3 bases from V and 6 bases from J, the junction contained 4 bases not matched to a gene. CDR3 sequence: CASSITSGSANEQFF. DNA for the CDR3: TGTGCCAGTAGTATTACTAGCGGGAGTGCCAATGAGCAGTTCTTC.

The chain is built from TRBV15 and TRBJ2-7; tentative D call: TRBD1 (5 bases). The germline V gene encodes CDR1 LNHNV and CDR2 YYDKDF (reference sequence). The CDR3 contains 14 residues. Trimming left V 4 bases short and J 5 bases short, with 15 bases between. The CDR3 is CATSTRVSGHEQYF. CDR3 nucleotide sequence: TGTGCCACCAGCACCAGGGTTTCGGGCCACGAGCAGTACTTC.

The CDR3 DNA reads as TGTGCCAGCAGCTTGGGCGTGAACTCCTACAATGAGCAGTTCTTC. This codes for CASSLGVNSYNEQFF. This rearrangement joins TRBV7-6 to TRBJ2-1; no clear D. The germline V gene has CDR1 SGHVS and CDR2 FNYEAQ. Trimming stripped 3 bases from V and 0 bases from J, with 9 bases between. This CDR3 is 15 amino acids long.

The chain has TRBV18 and TRBJ2-1; TRBD2 is a possible D gene (5 bases). With 2 bases removed from V and 9 bases from J, the gap between germline ends came to 8 bases. CDR3 size: 12 residues. The germline CDR1 and CDR2 sequences are KGHSH and LQKENI. The CDR3 here is CASSPTAGEQFF. In DNA, the CDR3 is TGTGCCAGCTCACCAACGGCGGGTGAGCAGTTCTTC.

This chain connects TRBV28 to TRBJ1-4; tentatively, D is TRBD1 (6 bases). Trimming stripped 2 bases from V and 4 bases from J, with 14 bases between. The V gene's germline CDR1 is MDHEN and CDR2 SYDVKM. The CDR3 is 16 residues long. The CDR3 region has the DNA TGTGCCAGCAGTTTAGGCCTGGACAGCTTTAATGAAAAACTGTTTTTT. This codes for CASSLGLDSFNEKLFF.

The V gene is TRBV5-1, the J gene TRBJ2-7; the match to TRBD1 covers 7 bases. CDR3 length equals 13 residues. After removal of 5 bases from V and 2 bases from J, the junction contained 4 bases not matched to a gene. Germline assignment: CDR1 SGHRS and CDR2 YFSETQ. The CDR3 sequence: CASRSGTAYEQYF. The DNA for the CDR3 is TGCGCCAGCAGGTCCGGGACAGCCTACGAGCAGTACTTC.

The chain combines TRBV20-1 with TRBJ2-2; no firm D call. CDR1 and CDR2 (germline): DFQATT, SNEGSKA (reference sequence). The germline V and J ends were trimmed by 5 bases and 3 bases, with 4 bases remaining between them. This CDR3 contains 11 residues. The DNA of the CDR3 is TGCAGTGCTCCCTACACCGGGGAGCTGTTTTTT. It yields the protein CSAPYTGELFF.

V and J are TRBV19 and TRBJ1-5; D might be TRBD1 (6 bases). The V and J ends lost 6 bases and 3 bases respectively, with 12 bases between them. Germline V gene data show CDR1 as LNHDA and CDR2 as SQIVND (reference sequence). The CDR3 consists of 14 residues. CDR3 coding DNA: TGTGCCAGTAGGGAACAGGGTTTCAATCAGCCCCAGCATTTT. Translating it yields CASREQGFNQPQHF.

The V gene is TRBV5-5, the J gene TRBJ2-1; TRBD2 matches 10 bases. The CDR3 is 13 residues long. CDR1 is SGHKS, CDR2 YYEKEE, per germline (reference sequence). V lost 7 bases, J lost 7 bases, and 5 bases stayed unmatched. In nucleotides, the CDR3 is TGTGCCAGCCGACTAGCGGGTGGGAATGAGCAGTTCTTC. Translating gives CASRLAGGNEQFF.

The chain carries TRBV6-4 and TRBJ2-1; perhaps TRBD1 as D (6 bases). The CDR3 sequence is 16 residues long. Per the germline V gene, CDR1 is MRHNA and CDR2 is SNTAGT. V was trimmed by 2 bases and J by 4 bases, leaving 15 bases between them. CDR3 sequence reads: CASSDRTRRGYNEQFF. DNA for the CDR3: TGTGCCAGCAGTGACCGGACCCGAAGGGGGTACAATGAGCAGTTCTTC.